This record covers a single TCR beta chain. These data come from a study of PD-1 blockade in mismatch repair-deficient tumors. The CDR3 is made up of 13 amino acids. V lost 3 bases and J 4 bases, leaving 10 bases between the germline ends. CDR1 is GTSNPN and CDR2 is SVGIG in the germline V gene (reference sequence). Only in-frame clones appear in the TCRdb table, and some are missing; sequencing was by immunoSEQ multiplex PCR. Of tens of thousands of clones listed, around 80% are singletons. The sequenced sample was peripheral blood, obtained 44 weeks after starting pembrolizumab. The V call is TRBV30, the J call TRBJ2-1, with D possibly TRBD2 on 5 matching bases. The TCR sequence derives from an adult with mismatch repair-deficient cancer. Here the CDR3 reads CAWSQRTYNEQFF. The CDR3 bases are TGTGCCTGGAGCCAGCGGACGTACAATGAGCAGTTCTTC.